This T cell receptor beta chain was sequenced for a study of cytomegalovirus exposure and HLA in healthy donors. Whole-study results and caveats: Reportedly, cytomegalovirus status was diagnosed with high sensitivity and specificity.

Trimming shortened V by 11 bases and J by 3 bases, and 16 bases separated the two germline ends. Germline V gives CDR1 SGHVS, CDR2 FNYEAQ. The CDR3 extends over 13 amino acids. Turning to this clone: Antigen unknown.

The PCR made use of 60 Vbeta and 13 Jbeta primers. Method: immunoSEQ multiplex PCR; TCRdb's copy keeps in-frame clones and lacks some. The sample holds approximately 140,000 clones, 79% seen once. The clonotype originates from a woman in her 40s in good health and CMV-seropositive. The sequencing input was PBMCs. The chain uses TRBV7-6 and TRBJ1-1; D is uncertain. For the CDR3, the DNA is TGTGCCTCCGGAGCCGATACGTACACTGAAGCTTTCTTT. Amino acid sequence: CASGADTYTEAFF.